This T cell receptor beta chain was profiled in a study of blood T cell repertoires in COVID-19. Assay: immunoSEQ multiplex PCR; the TCRdb copy retains only in-frame clones and omits some. The sample has about 250,000 clones; around 89% are singletons. The specimen was peripheral blood. This receptor was obtained from a woman in her 30s with COVID-19, enrolled during active disease.

The DNA for the CDR3 is TGTGCCAGCAGCTTGGTAGACAGGGATTCACCCCTCCACTTT. Translation gives CASSLVDRDSPLHF. The genes are TRBV5-5 and TRBJ1-6, with 7 bases aligning to TRBD1. The germline CDR1 and CDR2 sequences are SGHKS and YYEKEE (reference sequence). The CDR3 has 14 amino acids. Germline trimming cut 0 bases from V and 8 bases from J; bases unmatched to any gene: 2.